Presented here are 17 T cell receptor beta chains from one specimen sequenced in a study of cytomegalovirus exposure and HLA in healthy donors (dated by TCRdb to about 2017). Libraries were prepared through the immunoSEQ multiplex PCR assay. The multiplex PCR relied on a mix of 60 forward primers for TCR Vbeta segments and 13 reverse primers for TCR Jbeta segments. In TCRdb, the immuneACCESS table is reduced to in-frame sequences with V and J assigned. These tables do not hold every clone; where another copy was compared, an unresolved V gene accounts for under half, and the others remain unexplained. The table for this sample lists some 200,000 clones; around 84% of them were counted only once. The ten most abundant clones make up roughly 2.6% of the sample. The sample comprised PBMCs. The receptor set was obtained from a woman aged 45 to 65 in good health and CMV-seropositive.

This clone was observed once. The same CDR3 can be traced to other DNA sequences in this sample. The chain links TRBV5-1 to TRBJ1-2, with TRBD1 identical over 8 bases. Trimming took 4 bases from V and 4 from J; bases not matched to a gene: 6. The CDR3 length is 14 residues. CDR1 and CDR2 from the germline V gene are SGHRS and YFSETQ. The CDR3 coding sequence is TGCGCCAGCAGCCCCGGACAGGGATCCTATGGCTACACCTTC. Amino acid sequence: CASSPGQGSYGYTF.

The CDR3 loop reads CASSSRQGPGELFF. CDR3 sequence (DNA): TGTGCCAGCAGCTCGAGACAGGGGCCCGGGGAGCTGTTTTTT. The genes are TRBV7-3 and TRBJ2-2; 8 positions match TRBD1. J was trimmed by 6 bases and V by 4 bases; bases with no gene match: 4. Germline V gives CDR1 SGHTA, CDR2 FQGTGA. The CDR3 has 14 residues.

V and J are TRBV7-9 and TRBJ2-3, with 11 bases that match TRBD1. CDR3 length: 16 amino acids. V shed 1 base and J 6 bases; nucleotides not matched to a gene: 6. Germline V gene sequence: CDR1 SEHNR, CDR2 FQNEAQ (reference sequence). CDR3 region: CASSLGDRGSSDTQYF. The CDR3, as DNA: TGTGCCAGCAGCTTAGGGGACAGGGGGTCCTCGGATACGCAGTATTTT.

The chain joins TRBV2 to TRBJ2-7; D perhaps matches TRBD2 (6 bases). The length of the CDR3 is 14 residues. The V gene's germline CDR1 is SNHLY and CDR2 FYNNEI. V was trimmed by 5 bases and J by 3 bases, leaving 14 bases between them. In nucleotides, the CDR3 is TGTGCCAGCAGTTTTCACGGGGGTGACTACGAGCAGTACTTC. This encodes CASSFHGGDYEQYF.

The V and J genes are TRBV4-1 and TRBJ2-2; 11 bases fit TRBD2. The CDR3 covers 15 residues. CDR1 and CDR2 from the germline V gene are MGHRA and YSYEKL. With V trimmed by 0 bases and J by 8 bases, 2 bases remained unmatched. Here the CDR3 reads CASSQDSGGAGELFF. The CDR3 bases are TGCGCCAGCAGCCAAGATAGCGGGGGGGCGGGGGAGCTGTTTTTT.

The genes are TRBV11-1 and TRBJ2-2; TRBD2 matches 11 bases. In germline, CDR1 is SGHAT, CDR2 FQDESV (reference sequence). The CDR3 loop spans 18 amino acids. The V segment lost 5 bases and the J segment 2 bases; nucleotides outside the gene matches: 10. The CDR3 loop is CASSRLAGGSLNTGELFF. As DNA, the CDR3 is TGTGCCAGCAGCCGTCTAGCGGGGGGCTCCCTTAACACCGGGGAGCTGTTTTTT.

The chain is built from TRBV30 and TRBJ2-3; 7 bases map to TRBD2. Germline-derived CDR1 and CDR2 are GTSNPN and SVGIG (reference sequence). Unmatched junction bases numbered 9, after V lost 4 bases and J lost 5 bases. This CDR3 comprises 14 residues. The CDR3 coding sequence is TGTGCCTGGACCCGGGGGGACCCGGGAGATACGCAGTATTTT. This codes for CAWTRGDPGDTQYF.

The chain carries TRBV28 and TRBJ2-7, with D unclear. V was clipped by 6 bases and J by 0 bases, with 15 bases between them. From germline, CDR1 is MDHEN and CDR2 SYDVKM. CDR3 size: 15 residues. The DNA of the CDR3 is TGTGCCAGCAGACCGACAAACATAATCTCCTACGAGCAGTACTTC. This translates into CASRPTNIISYEQYF.

The chain combines TRBV9 with TRBJ2-5; TRBD1 matches 8 bases. The J call may be wrong; the DNA end is better matched by TRBJ2-7. Germline values: CDR1 SGDLS, CDR2 YYNGEE. This CDR3 is built from 15 residues. The CDR3 region is CASSVGQGPSYEQYF. The CDR3, as DNA: TGTGCCAGCAGCGTAGGACAGGGGCCTTCCTACGAGCAGTACTTC.

CDR3 in amino acids: CASSSTGAKNIQYF. In DNA, the CDR3 is TGTGCCAGCAGCTCGACAGGGGCCAAAAACATTCAGTACTTC. The gene calls are TRBV27 and TRBJ2-4; 7 bases are shared with TRBD1. The CDR3 loop spans 14 amino acids. The V segment lost 6 bases and the J segment 1 base; nucleotides outside the gene matches: 3. CDR1 and CDR2 from the germline V gene are MNHEY and SMNVEV (reference sequence).

V usage is TRBV18 and J usage is TRBJ1-2; possible D gene TRBD1, 6 bases. The CDR3 loop spans 18 amino acids. The germline V gene encodes CDR1 KGHSH and CDR2 LQKENI. Trimming removed 0 bases from V and 8 bases from J, with 25 bases in between. The CDR3 loop is CASSPPGGGEVPSWGYTF. CDR3 sequence (DNA): TGTGCCAGCTCACCACCCGGCGGGGGCGAAGTCCCCTCTTGGGGCTACACCTTC.

The J gene is TRBJ1-1, the V gene TRBV2; 9 positions agree with TRBD1. CDR1 and CDR2 from the germline V gene are SNHLY and FYNNEI. With V trimmed by 4 bases and J by 1 base, 4 bases remained unmatched. The CDR3 loop spans 15 amino acids. CDR3 sequence: CASSGGQGRNTEAFF. The CDR3 DNA is TGTGCCAGCAGTGGGGGACAGGGTCGGAACACTGAAGCTTTCTTT.

The chain recombines TRBV18 with TRBJ1-5, with a tentative D call TRBD1 (6 bases). Looked up from germline, CDR1 is KGHSH and CDR2 is LQKENI. CDR3 length: 15 amino acids. The V and J ends lost 4 bases and 0 bases respectively, with 10 bases between them. CDR3 in amino acids: CASSQGQPSNQPQHF. The CDR3 DNA follows: TGTGCCAGCTCACAAGGACAGCCTAGCAATCAGCCCCAGCATTTT.

This chain links TRBV10-3 with TRBJ2-3; the D gene is possibly TRBD1 (6 bases). Germline V gene data show CDR1 as ENHRY and CDR2 as SYGVKD. This CDR3 contains 11 residues. V was clipped by 10 bases and J by 3 bases, with 8 bases between them. As DNA, the CDR3 is TGTGCCACCACAGGGACAGATACGCAGTATTTT. Translating gives CATTGTDTQYF.

The rearrangement links TRBV6-5 to TRBJ2-3, with 7 bases identical to TRBD2. Germline V CDR1 and CDR2: MNHEY, SVGAGI. The CDR3 loop spans 16 amino acids. Trimming took 0 bases from V and 2 from J; bases not matched to a gene: 5. This chain's CDR3 is CASSYSWGGNTDTQYF. The CDR3 DNA reads as TGTGCCAGCAGTTACTCGTGGGGGGGTAACACAGATACGCAGTATTTT.

The V and J genes are TRBV2 and TRBJ1-2; 9 bases align to TRBD1. V dropped 6 bases and J dropped 9; count of bases not matched to a gene: 5. This CDR3 has 12 residues. Per the germline V gene, CDR1 is SNHLY and CDR2 is FYNNEI. The CDR3 DNA sequence: TGTGCCAGCAGATTAGGGACAGGGAGCTACACCTTC. Residues: CASRLGTGSYTF.

V gene TRBV6-5 combines with J gene TRBJ1-3, with D unclear. The V end lost 5 bases, the J end lost 8 bases, and 16 bases lay between the germline ends. This CDR3 contains 14 residues. Germline V gene lookup returns CDR1 MNHEY and CDR2 SVGAGI. The chain's CDR3 is CASSISPRRDTIYF. As DNA, the CDR3 is TGTGCCAGCAGTATCTCACCCCGGAGGGACACCATATATTTT.